Below, 3 T cell receptor beta chains from the same sample are listed, as sequenced in a study of blood T cell repertoires in COVID-19. This table comes from immunoSEQ multiplex PCR, and its TCRdb copy is limited to in-frame clones, with some not included. The profile covers some 29,000 clones, with about 80% appearing a single time and approximately 40% taken by the ten largest. Material: peripheral blood. The origin of the receptors is a man aged 70 or older with acute or convalescent COVID-19.

This clone has only one observation. The chain carries TRBV7-9 and TRBJ2-7, with a possible D match to TRBD2 (6 bases). Between the trimmed V and J ends, which lost 4 bases and 4 bases, there was a span of 11 bases. Germline V gene lookup returns CDR1 SEHNR and CDR2 FQNEAQ (reference sequence). The CDR3 loop spans 13 amino acids. The CDR3 sequence: CASSSGERYEQYF. CDR3 bases: TGTGCCAGCAGCTCGGGGGAAAGGTACGAGCAGTACTTC.

This chain uses TRBV6-2 or TRBV6-3 with TRBJ2-3; TRBD2 is a possible D gene (5 bases). Trimming removed 4 bases from V and 1 base from J, with 21 bases in between. Germline V gives CDR1 MNHEY, CDR2 SVGEGT. The length of the CDR3 is 18 residues. In DNA, the CDR3 is TGTGCCAGCAGTTCCACGGAGCGGTACCTATTTCGCACAGATACGCAGTATTTT. This gives the protein CASSSTERYLFRTDTQYF.

The chain links TRBV24-1 to TRBJ1-2; no reliable D call. The CDR3 runs to 14 residues. With 3 bases removed from V and 4 bases from J, the gap between germline ends came to 11 bases. Germline assignment: CDR1 KGHDR and CDR2 SFDVKD. The CDR3 DNA follows: TGTGCCACCAGTGATGAGGGAAAAGGCTATGGCTACACCTTC. Its translation is CATSDEGKGYGYTF.